These 20 T cell receptor beta chains share one sample of origin, sequenced in a study of regulatory T cells. The PCR used 52 TRBV and 13 TRBJ primers. Sequencing was performed with immunoSEQ multiplex PCR; in TCRdb, only in-frame clones are kept and a portion is missing. There are around 29,000 clones in the sample; over 90% occur only once, and 0.85% to 1% lies in the top ten. General study findings and limits: In CD3G-deficient patients, conventional CD4+ T cells were enriched for hydrophobic CDR3 residues at positions 6 and 7.

Their antigens are not known. Sequenced sample: conventional CD4+ T cells sorted from blood. These TCRs come from a child aged 2 to 10 with CD3G deficiency.

The chain joins TRBV6-1 to TRBJ2-7; D perhaps matches TRBD2 (5 bases). CDR3 length equals 13 residues. The germline V gene has CDR1 MNHNS and CDR2 SASEGT. V was pared by 11 bases and J by 7 bases, with 21 bases between. The chain's CDR3 is CASSWEPPGEQYF. The CDR3 coding sequence is TGTGCCTCCTCCTGGGAACCTCCGGGGGAGCAGTACTTC.

The gene calls are TRBV28 and TRBJ1-2; D is undetermined. The CDR3 has 12 amino acids. Trimming took 5 bases from V and 0 from J, leaving 4 bases between them. Germline values: CDR1 MDHEN, CDR2 SYDVKM. In DNA, the CDR3 is TGTGCCAGCAGTCGTGCTAACTATGGCTACACCTTC. This sequence encodes CASSRANYGYTF.

This sequence joins TRBV5-1 and TRBJ2-6; D is uncertain. Germline-derived CDR1 and CDR2 are SGHRS and YFSETQ. There are 15 residues in the CDR3. V was pared by 0 bases and J by 2 bases, with 6 bases between. The CDR3 spells CASSLDSPGANVLTF. The DNA of the CDR3 is TGCGCCAGCAGCTTGGACAGCCCTGGGGCCAACGTCCTGACTTTC.

The rearrangement uses TRBV10-3 and TRBJ2-7, with TRBD2 identical over 16 bases. From germline, CDR1 is ENHRY and CDR2 SYGVKD. The length of the CDR3 is 15 residues. Trimming cost V 6 bases and J 5 bases; bases outside gene matches: 4. The CDR3: CAISSGLAGGDEQYF. CDR3 in DNA: TGTGCCATCAGCTCGGGACTAGCGGGAGGGGACGAGCAGTACTTC.

This chain's CDR3 is CASSEAPPGPYEQYF. The CDR3 nucleotides read TGTGCCAGCAGTGAAGCGCCCCCGGGGCCCTACGAGCAGTACTTC. This chain joins TRBV6-1 and TRBJ2-7; D is tentatively TRBD1 or TRBD2 (5 bases each). The CDR3 spans 15 residues. Trimming took off 0 bases at V and 2 bases at J, with 11 bases between the two ends. Germline V lookup: CDR1 MNHNS, CDR2 SASEGT.

The chain joins TRBV28 to TRBJ1-5, with D perhaps TRBD1 (6 bases). Germline values: CDR1 MDHEN, CDR2 SYDVKM. V lost 5 bases, J lost 1 base, and 9 bases lay in between. There are 14 residues in the CDR3. As DNA, the CDR3 is TGTGCCAGCAGTCAGGGGTTAAGCAATCAGCCCCAGCATTTT. The encoded protein is CASSQGLSNQPQHF.

The chain has TRBV28 and TRBJ2-7; D is ambiguous. The CDR3 runs to 12 residues. The germline V and J ends were trimmed by 4 bases and 6 bases, with 10 bases remaining between them. Germline values: CDR1 MDHEN, CDR2 SYDVKM. CDR3 nucleotides: TGTGCCAGCAGTTCAAGCCAATCCGAGCAGTACTTC. Translation: CASSSSQSEQYF.

The J gene is TRBJ2-7, the V gene TRBV28, with D possibly being TRBD2 (6 bases). V lost 3 bases and J 0 bases, leaving 12 bases between the germline ends. Germline CDR1 reads MDHEN; CDR2 reads SYDVKM. The CDR3 extends over 15 amino acids. The CDR3 reads CASSLGTSRSYEQYF. The CDR3 DNA follows: TGTGCCAGCAGTTTGGGGACTTCCCGCTCCTACGAGCAGTACTTC.

V and J are TRBV5-1 and TRBJ1-1; possibly TRBD1 for D (5 bases). CDR1 is SGHRS and CDR2 is YFSETQ in the germline V gene. V was trimmed by 1 base and J by 1 base, leaving 8 bases between them. The CDR3 extends over 14 amino acids. The chain's CDR3 is CASSLYQGNTEAFF. As DNA, the CDR3 is TGCGCCAGCAGCTTGTATCAGGGGAACACTGAAGCTTTCTTT.

This chain links TRBV28 with TRBJ2-7; no definite D call. CDR1 is MDHEN, CDR2 SYDVKM, per germline. Deletions cut 4 bases from V and 0 bases from J, with 16 bases between. The CDR3 loop spans 16 amino acids. CDR3 sequence: CASSSNGRVSSYEQYF. CDR3 nucleotide sequence: TGTGCCAGCAGTTCCAACGGACGGGTGAGCTCCTACGAGCAGTACTTC.

The chain joins TRBV28 to TRBJ2-7; 7 bases match TRBD1. The CDR3 sequence is 12 residues long. The V gene end was trimmed by 5 bases and the J gene end by 7 bases; junction bases not matched to a gene: 5. Germline V gives CDR1 MDHEN, CDR2 SYDVKM. In DNA, the CDR3 is TGTGCCAGCAGTACAGGGGCAGATGAGCAGTACTTC. It codes for CASSTGADEQYF. Supplemented by reference TRBV28 and TRBJ2-7, the full variable domain reads DVKVTQSSRYLVKRTGEKVFLECVQDMDHENMFWYRQDPGLGLRLIYFSYDVKMKEKGDIPEGYSVSREKKERFSLILESASTNQTSMYLCASSTGADEQYFGPGTRLTVT.

V gene TRBV9 combines with J gene TRBJ2-2; 13 bases are a match to TRBD2. The V and J ends lost 2 bases and 6 bases, in that order; junction bases with no gene match: 4. Germline V gives CDR1 SGDLS, CDR2 YYNGEE. The CDR3 runs to 16 residues. CDR3 DNA: TGTGCCAGCAGCGTCGGACTAGCGGGAGACCCCGGGGAGCTGTTTTTT. Protein: CASSVGLAGDPGELFF.

The chain uses TRBV5-1 and TRBJ2-7; 9 nucleotides align to TRBD1. The V segment lost 4 bases and the J segment 5 bases; nucleotides outside the gene matches: 7. Germline assignment: CDR1 SGHRS and CDR2 YFSETQ. The CDR3 contains 14 residues. DNA of the CDR3: TGCGCCAGCAGCCCCAGGACAGGGGAGGACGAGCAGTACTTC. Translated, it gives CASSPRTGEDEQYF.

This clone was found once. The chain links TRBV10-3 to TRBJ2-5, with 8 bases matching TRBD1. V shed 4 bases, J shed 11 bases, and the junction held 9 bases outside the gene matches. Looked up from germline, CDR1 is ENHRY and CDR2 is SYGVKD. CDR3 length: 13 residues. CDR3 sequence: CAISGDRTGEQYF. In DNA form, the CDR3 reads TGTGCCATCAGTGGGGACAGGACGGGGGAGCAGTACTTC.

V and J are TRBV7-6 and TRBJ2-3; possibly TRBD1 or TRBD2 for D (5 bases each). Trimming took 5 bases from V and 3 from J, leaving 18 bases between them. Germline V lookup: CDR1 SGHVS, CDR2 FNYEAQ. The CDR3 runs 16 residues. CDR3 in DNA: TGTGCCAGCAGCCCGTACCGGGGCCAGGGAACAGATACGCAGTATTTT. This sequence encodes CASSPYRGQGTDTQYF. Full variable domain (remainder filled in from reference TRBV7-6 and TRBJ2-3): GAGVSQSPRYKVTKRGQDVALRCDPISGHVSLYWYRQALGQGPEFLTYFNYEAQQDKSGLPNDRFSAERPEGSISTLTIQRTEQRDSAMYRCASSPYRGQGTDTQYFGPGTRLTVL.

The CDR3 is CASSLRGVGGYTF. The CDR3 nucleotides read TGTGCCAGCAGTTTAAGAGGGGTTGGAGGCTACACCTTC. The chain has TRBV28 and TRBJ1-2; TRBD1 is a possible D gene (5 bases). CDR1 MDHEN and CDR2 SYDVKM come from the germline V gene. With 2 bases removed from V and 8 bases from J, the gap between germline ends came to 12 bases. There are 13 residues in the CDR3.

This chain joins TRBV28 and TRBJ2-1; 12 positions match TRBD2. The CDR3 totals 14 residues. Germline lookup yields CDR1 MDHEN and CDR2 SYDVKM. V dropped 5 bases and J dropped 9; count of bases not matched to a gene: 5. The CDR3 bases are TGTGCCAGCAGTAGGACTAGCGGGAAGGGTGAGCAGTTCTTC. Translating it yields CASSRTSGKGEQFF.

The chain links TRBV27 to TRBJ2-6; D gene unclear. The germline V and J ends were trimmed by 8 bases and 4 bases, with 9 bases remaining between them. Germline values: CDR1 MNHEY, CDR2 SMNVEV (reference sequence). The CDR3 is made up of 13 amino acids. The CDR3 sequence is CASRKAGANVLTF. CDR3 nucleotide sequence: TGTGCCAGCCGAAAAGCCGGGGCCAACGTCCTGACTTTC.

This chain connects TRBV18 to TRBJ2-5; no reliable D call. Germline values: CDR1 KGHSH, CDR2 LQKENI. V was cut by 6 bases and J by 5 bases, with 13 bases left in between. This CDR3 is built from 13 residues. The CDR3 nucleotides read TGTGCCAGCTCCTTCCTAGTTGGGGAGACCCAGTACTTC. Encoded protein: CASSFLVGETQYF.

The chain joins TRBV28 to TRBJ2-1, with D maybe TRBD2 (6 bases). There are 12 residues in the CDR3. Trimming removed 6 bases at V and 15 bases at J, with 18 bases between. Germline V gives CDR1 MDHEN, CDR2 SYDVKM. CDR3 nucleotides: TGTGCCAGCAGGCACCTCGGGAGCCCCGCGTTCTTC. Amino acid sequence: CASRHLGSPAFF.